What follows are 2 T cell receptor beta chains derived from one specimen sequenced in a study of CD8 T cells in Susac syndrome. With random hexamers, 0.5 to 1 ug RNA was reverse transcribed. TCRdb reprocessed the immunoSEQ multiplex PCR reads with MiXCR, giving one entry per CDR3 protein. The sample carries under 150,000 distinct CDR3 sequences, less than 95% recorded once. The source material was CD4+ T cells from PBMCs. These receptors all stem from a human donor with multiple sclerosis.

This clonotype appeared once. The chain is built from TRBV3-1 and TRBJ2-1, with TRBD2 matching 11 bases. Germline trimming cut 6 bases from V and 6 bases from J; bases unmatched to any gene: 4. The CDR3 consists of 14 residues. Germline lookup yields CDR1 LGHDT and CDR2 YNNKEL (reference sequence). The CDR3 DNA follows: TGTGCCAGCAGTCCCGGGACTAGCGGCAATGAGCAGTTCTTC. As protein: CASSPGTSGNEQFF.

The chain carries TRBV18 and TRBJ2-5; the D is unclear. CDR3 length: 14 residues. CDR1 KGHSH and CDR2 LQKENI come from the germline V gene. The V end was cut by 2 bases, the J end by 1 base, with 8 bases between. CDR3 sequence reads: CASSPAWTQETQYF. CDR3 DNA sequence: TGTGCCAGCTCACCAGCTTGGACCCAAGAGACCCAGTACTTC.